The next 3 T cell receptor beta chains were all read from a single sample in a study of T cell repertoires in cytomegalovirus infection. Using its own MiXCR run on the reads, TCRdb lists one record per CDR3 protein. This sample has about 190,000 distinct CDR3 sequences, with 7.5% to 10% found just once. Sequences were obtained from PBMCs. These receptor sequences come from a human donor in good health (CMV status not recorded). Some clones in this sample may be carry-over from other donors' samples.

This chain links TRBV29-1 with TRBJ2-1, with D unresolved. Germline V lookup: CDR1 SQVTM, CDR2 ANQGSEA. The CDR3 is 11 residues long. V lost 2 bases to trimming and J lost 4 bases, with 3 bases between them. CDR3 region: CSVESYNEQFF. The DNA for the CDR3 is TGCAGCGTTGAATCATACAATGAGCAGTTCTTC.

This clonotype showed up many times. The V call is TRBV7-2, the J call TRBJ2-5; D gene uncertain. This CDR3 has 13 amino acids. The germline gives CDR1 SGHTA, CDR2 FQGNSA. V shed 7 bases and J shed 4 bases, with 13 bases lying between them. This CDR3 reads CASTRDLAETQYF. In nucleotides, the CDR3 is TGTGCCAGCACCAGAGACCTGGCAGAGACCCAGTACTTC.

The sample holds many counts of this clonotype. The chain uses TRBV6-2 or TRBV6-3 and TRBJ2-6; D is undetermined. CDR1 and CDR2 from the germline V gene are MNHEY and SVGEGT. This CDR3 has 16 residues. Trimming cost V 0 bases and J 4 bases, with 10 bases left between them. This CDR3 reads CASSYSRRAGANVLTF. As DNA, the CDR3 is TGTGCCAGCAGTTACTCGAGAAGGGCCGGGGCCAACGTCCTGACTTTC.